The entry below gives a single T cell receptor (beta chain) sequence along with its context. This sample was taken from a study of shared clonotypes between healthy human individuals. Profiled with immunoSEQ multiplex PCR; TCRdb holds only in-frame clones, not every one. The table has 90,000 to 150,000 clones, about 71% seen once. The germline V and J ends were trimmed by 3 bases and 4 bases, with 19 bases remaining between them. There are 16 residues in the CDR3. Germline V CDR1 and CDR2: MNHEY, SMNVEV (reference sequence). The chain combines TRBV27 with TRBJ2-7, with a tentative D call TRBD1 (5 bases). This receptor was taken from a woman in her twenties or thirties in good health. Sequenced input: memory CD8+ T cells sorted from blood. Described subset: CD45RO+ cells pooled with CCR7-negative TemRA cells. CDR3 DNA sequence: TGTGCCAGCAGTTTCTCGTTTCAGGGAAATTTGTACGAGCAGTACTTC. Its translation is CASSFSFQGNLYEQYF.